Below, one T cell receptor (beta chain) is given with its context. This clone was observed once. Its recognized antigen is unknown. Qualities for individual bases were not recorded, and no much larger clone is one base off. V and J are truncated by 10 bases and 1 base respectively, leaving an intervening sequence of 14 bases. Measured from the cysteine to the phenylalanine, the CDR3 is 13 residues long. Solely the CDR3 DNA is kept, with 39 bases framed from the first base. The germline V gene encodes CDR1 SGHNT and CDR2 YYREEE (reference sequence). This entry belongs to a study of CD8+ T cells in alopecia areata listed by TCRdb under 2018. Context from the whole study: Treated patients were enrolled in an open-label pilot trial of oral tofacitinib at 5 to 10 mg twice daily for moderate-to-severe alopecia areata. TCRbeta CDR3 regions were amplified by immunoSEQ multiplex PCR using 35 Vbeta forward and 13 Jbeta reverse primers. Tofacitinib-treated patients had biopsies at baseline and at 4 and 24 weeks of treatment, with a later scalp biopsy in several patients. Clonality in the scalp was compared among normal scalp (n=4), patchy alopecia areata scalp (n=8), and alopecia totalis/universalis scalp (n=8). In both human patients and the C3H/HeJ mouse model, the study applied high-throughput TCRbeta sequencing to look at T cell clonal expansion in alopecia areata. The SALT score, which quantifies the percentage of affected scalp surface area, was used to measure disease severity in treated patients. Patients received tofacitinib for 6 to 18 months and were then followed off drug for 6 months to check for delayed response and recurrence. On the human side, TCRbeta sequencing was run on scalp tissue and on sorted CD4+ and CD8+ peripheral blood T cells from healthy controls and from alopecia areata patients with either patchy or totalis/universalis disease. RNA came from the PAXgene miRNA kit for fixed scalp, the miRNeasy kit for PBMCs, and the RNeasy kit for mouse skin.

General conclusions and limits of the study: Higher clonality and more expanded CD8+ clones were observed in lesional scalp than in normal scalp, particularly in alopecia totalis/universalis, a finding suggestive of antigenic drive. The treated cohort was small, with a single nonresponder, so links between baseline CD8+ expansion and response need larger studies. Shared TCR sequences between patients were less evident than in mice, which may be partly attributable to HLA diversity in the patient population. Unlike mouse skin, where gammadelta T cells dominate, normal human skin contains resident alphabeta T cells that get sequenced too, which complicates analysis of the scalp TCR repertoire. With tofacitinib, both scalp clonality and the number of expanded CD8+ clones among the top 100 scalp clones went down significantly. Many expanded lesional clones persisted in scalp and blood during tofacitinib treatment, which may partly explain relapse after stopping treatment.

Receptor amplification or capture employed the immunoSEQ multiplex PCR assay. To provide template for TCR sequencing, every sample had RNA extracted and reverse transcribed into cDNA. SuperScript III was used for first-strand cDNA synthesis, primed with a 2:1 mix of oligo-dT and random hexamers. Amplification bias was assessed with a synthetic immune receptor repertoire, and residual bias was removed computationally. The study's own analysis went as follows. After raw reads were preprocessed to remove errors, the CDR3 was defined following IMGT conventions as running from the conserved cysteine to phenylalanine. Clonality was computed as 1 minus the Shannon entropy, with the entropy normalized by log2 of the number of productive unique TCRs. Scalp TCRbeta sequences were cross-referenced with sorted blood CD4 and CD8 repertoires so that the CD4 or CD8 identity of scalp clones could be inferred. Entries here come from immuneACCESS through TCRdb and include only in-frame sequences with V and J called. Some clones fail to appear in such tables; in the studies checked, an unresolved V gene covers under half of the shortfall, and the cause of the remainder is unknown. The D gene and trimming were derived from the DNA, and the V and J assignments and clone size from that table. This sample is represented by roughly 190,000 clones; 45% to 75% of them were singletons. Around 3% of the sample lies in the top ten.

The time point label here, explained by the study, means: about four weeks on oral tofacitinib. What this sample's treatment or condition label stands for: oral pan-JAK inhibitor, 5-10 mg twice daily. Peripheral blood and lesional scalp punch biopsies were obtained from patients with alopecia areata. PBMCs were isolated by density centrifugation and stained for CD3, CD4 and CD8, after which CD4+ and CD8+ T cells were sorted on a FACSAria. Sequenced material: CD4+ T cells sorted from blood, taken at week 4, from a patient treated with tofacitinib. This clonotype was obtained from a human donor with alopecia areata. This chain joins TRBV5-4 to TRBJ2-5; perhaps TRBD2 is the D gene, with 5 bases matching. The nucleotide sequence is TGTGCCCTTACGGGGTCGGCCCAAGAGACCCAGTACTTC. It encodes CALTGSAQETQYF.